Described below is a single TCR beta chain sequence and its context. This record belongs to a study of shared clonotypes between healthy human individuals. Division of CD4+ cells produced a CD45RA+ naive subset and a CD45RA-negative memory subset. Using immunoSEQ multiplex PCR, the repertoire was profiled, and TCRdb retains in-frame clones only, with some absent. The sample lists over a million clones, 97% to 99% seen once, with approximately 0.4% in the top ten. V was pared by 4 bases and J by 0 bases, with 4 bases between. The CDR3 sequence is 13 residues long. CDR1 is WNHNN and CDR2 is SYGVQD in the germline V gene (reference sequence).

The chain carries TRBV10-1 and TRBJ2-1; D remains ambiguous. The sequenced sample consisted of naive CD4+ T cells sorted from blood. Subset of the sample: CD45RA+ positively selected. The source is a man aged 25-45 years in good health. The CDR3 reads CASSGDSYNEQFF. Written as DNA, the CDR3 is TGCGCCAGCAGTGGGGACTCCTACAATGAGCAGTTCTTC.